The present TCR beta chain was sequenced within a study of long-term antiretroviral therapy in people with HIV. Background on the study: The earliest samples predate the 2015 immediate-ART recommendation by about a decade.

Survey level was the resolution at which the v3.0 immunoSEQ assay ran. Here immunoSEQ multiplex PCR was the method, and the copy in TCRdb shows in-frame clones only, minus some. The data show about 25,000 clones, with about 85% seen just once and around 3.6% held by the top ten. Treatment for all HIV-infected participants took place in the United States. Overall study findings and caveats: Blood collection from the mid-2000s to the late 2010s possibly occurred under older ART regimens.

On this clone: Antigen unknown.

CDR1 and CDR2 (germline): PRHDT, FYEKMQ (reference sequence). V was clipped by 5 bases and J by 2 bases, with 12 bases between them. This CDR3 is built from 14 residues. The sequence came from a young woman with HIV. The material sequenced was unsorted PBMCs, taken 1.9 years after starting antiretroviral therapy. This chain links TRBV13 with TRBJ1-1; D is unclear. CDR3 region: CASSPSGPNTEAFF. CDR3 sequence (DNA): TGTGCCAGCAGCCCATCCGGGCCCAACACTGAAGCTTTCTTT.